Sequencing of this TCR beta chain was carried out in a study of control samples from healthy donors and cancer patients. Sequenced by immunoSEQ multiplex PCR; TCRdb stores in-frame clones only, minus some. In the table there are about 84,000 clones, around 91% of which are singletons. The germline V and J ends were trimmed by 7 bases and 3 bases, with 12 bases remaining between them. The CDR3 is 14 residues long. Germline lookup yields CDR1 MDHEN and CDR2 SYDVKM. The receptor comes from a man under 40 in good health. The V and J genes are TRBV28 and TRBJ2-2; no reliable D call. Sequenced: blood. The DNA for the CDR3 is TGTGCCAGCACTATTGAAGAGTACACCGGGGAGCTGTTTTTT. Protein product: CASTIEEYTGELFF.